What follows are 16 T cell receptor beta chains derived from one specimen sequenced in a study of T cell changes during pregnancy in multiple sclerosis. Libraries were prepared by immunoSEQ multiplex PCR; TCRdb keeps only in-frame clonotypes and omits some of them. The sample shows around 78,000 clones, roughly 93% of them seen only once. The sequencing used peripheral blood, collected in the second trimester of pregnancy. The receptors shown here come from a female donor with multiple sclerosis, enrolled in a pregnancy study.

The chain joins TRBV19 to TRBJ1-3; TRBD1 is a possible D gene (5 bases). V was pared by 5 bases and J by 0 bases, with 11 bases between. The CDR3 has 15 amino acids. Germline V gives CDR1 LNHDA, CDR2 SQIVND (reference sequence). The CDR3 bases are TGTGCCAGTAGTCTCGGACATGGCTCTGGAAACACCATATATTTT. It yields the protein CASSLGHGSGNTIYF.

The chain joins TRBV29-1 to TRBJ1-4, with D maybe TRBD1 (5 bases). The germline V gene encodes CDR1 SQVTM and CDR2 ANQGSEA. The CDR3 is made up of 13 amino acids. Between the trimmed V and J ends, which lost 6 bases and 8 bases, there was a span of 16 bases. The CDR3 region has the DNA TGCAGCGTCGGGGGACGGCTGGGGGAAAAACTGTTTTTT. It yields the protein CSVGGRLGEKLFF.

The J gene is TRBJ2-1, the V gene TRBV25-1; 11 nucleotides match TRBD2. The CDR3 is 13 residues long. Trimming removed 6 bases from V and 7 bases from J; junction bases left unmatched: 2. Per the germline V gene, CDR1 is MGHDK and CDR2 is SYGVNS. In nucleotides, the CDR3 is TGTGCCAGCAGGGGGACTAGCGGAAATGAGCAGTTCTTC. Translated, it gives CASRGTSGNEQFF.

V and J are TRBV9 and TRBJ2-2; 12 nucleotides agree with TRBD2. Germline V gene sequence: CDR1 SGDLS, CDR2 YYNGEE. CDR3 size: 15 residues. Trimming cost V 2 bases and J 8 bases; bases outside gene matches: 4. The CDR3 region is CASSVLAGGPGELFF. CDR3 coding DNA: TGTGCCAGCAGCGTTCTAGCGGGGGGGCCGGGGGAGCTGTTTTTT.

This chain connects TRBV7-9 to TRBJ2-1; maybe TRBD1 (5 bases). V lost 4 bases and J 1 base, leaving 14 bases between the germline ends. This CDR3 has 16 amino acids. Germline loops: CDR1 SEHNR, CDR2 FQNEAQ (reference sequence). CDR3 sequence reads: CASSSPPGLSYNEQFF. The CDR3 DNA sequence: TGTGCCAGCAGCTCACCCCCAGGGCTGTCCTACAATGAGCAGTTCTTC.

The rearrangement joins TRBV4-1 to TRBJ1-2, with 9 bases identical to TRBD1. The V gene end was trimmed by 4 bases and the J gene end by 6 bases; junction bases not matched to a gene: 6. Looked up from germline, CDR1 is MGHRA and CDR2 is YSYEKL. The CDR3 sequence is 14 residues long. This chain's CDR3 is CASSLPGTGNGYTF. The CDR3 DNA is TGCGCCAGCAGCCTTCCCGGGACAGGGAATGGCTACACCTTC.

The rearrangement links TRBV18 to TRBJ2-3; weak D call: TRBD2 (6 bases). The V gene's germline CDR1 is KGHSH and CDR2 LQKENI. This CDR3 spans 16 amino acids. V was pared by 4 bases and J by 5 bases, with 19 bases between. The CDR3, as DNA: TGTGCCAGCTCACGGAGGAGGGGACCACCTGGAGATACGCAGTATTTT. Translated, it gives CASSRRRGPPGDTQYF.

This clone occurred many times. The gene calls are TRBV5-8 and TRBJ1-5; D is ambiguous. Trimming pared 1 base from V and 0 bases from J, leaving 8 bases between. Germline CDR1 and CDR2: SGHTS and YDEGEE. The CDR3 is 15 residues long. DNA of the CDR3: TGTGCCAGCAGCTTGTACGGAGATAGCAATCAGCCCCAGCATTTT. Protein product: CASSLYGDSNQPQHF.

This clone was found once. The V call is TRBV5-4, the J call TRBJ1-4; TRBD1 matches 11 bases. The germline CDR1 and CDR2 sequences are SGHNT and YYREEE (reference sequence). The CDR3 spans 17 residues. V lost 4 bases and J lost 6; bases outside the gene matches: 11. The CDR3 DNA is TGTGCCAGCAGCCCGGACAGGGGGCAAGGGGGTCATGAAAAACTGTTTTTT. Its translation is CASSPDRGQGGHEKLFF.

The V gene is TRBV7-2, the J gene TRBJ2-1, with 9 bases identical to TRBD2. The length of the CDR3 is 17 residues. CDR1 and CDR2 (germline): SGHTA, FQGNSA. V shed 1 base and J 1 base; nucleotides not matched to a gene: 5. The CDR3 spells CASSLVGGLASYNEQFF. CDR3 DNA sequence: TGTGCCAGCAGCTTAGTCGGGGGACTAGCTTCCTACAATGAGCAGTTCTTC.

The genes are TRBV5-1 and TRBJ1-1, with D perhaps matching TRBD1 (5 bases). There are 14 residues in the CDR3. The V and J ends lost 0 bases and 2 bases respectively, with 8 bases between them. From germline, CDR1 is SGHRS and CDR2 YFSETQ. The CDR3 here is CASSLVGVNTEAFF. The CDR3 DNA reads as TGCGCCAGCAGCTTGGTAGGGGTTAACACTGAAGCTTTCTTT.

The V gene is TRBV6-1, the J gene TRBJ1-2, with D perhaps matching TRBD1 (5 bases). V was shortened by 6 bases and J by 6 bases, with 14 bases between the two germline ends. Germline CDR1 and CDR2: MNHNS and SASEGT. The CDR3 runs to 13 residues. CDR3 nucleotides: TGTGCCAGCAGGGGCCCAAAGACAGATGGCTACACCTTC. Translated: CASRGPKTDGYTF.

V gene TRBV29-1 combines with J gene TRBJ1-4, with D unresolved. Per germline, CDR1 SQVTM and CDR2 ANQGSEA. The V and J ends lost 3 bases and 8 bases respectively, with 13 bases between them. There are 13 residues in the CDR3. The chain's CDR3 is CSVDEGLGEKLFF. The CDR3 bases are TGCAGCGTTGACGAGGGCCTCGGGGAAAAACTGTTTTTT.

The CDR3 here is CASMKAGRYEQYF. The CDR3 DNA reads TGTGCCAGTATGAAAGCGGGCCGCTACGAGCAGTACTTC. This sequence joins TRBV7-9 and TRBJ2-7, with a weak D call TRBD2 (6 bases). Germline loops: CDR1 SEHNR, CDR2 FQNEAQ (reference sequence). Trimming left V 9 bases short and J 3 bases short, with 15 bases between. This CDR3 comprises 13 residues.

The V gene is TRBV10-3, the J gene TRBJ1-2; 8 bases are shared with TRBD1. Germline V gene sequence: CDR1 ENHRY, CDR2 SYGVKD. This CDR3 is built from 14 residues. J lost 3 bases, V lost 8 bases, and 8 bases had no gene match. CDR3 region: CAISATTGDYGYTF. CDR3 DNA: TGTGCCATCTCCGCTACGACAGGGGACTATGGCTACACCTTC.

The chain has TRBV30 and TRBJ2-2, with 8 bases matching TRBD2. Per germline, CDR1 GTSNPN and CDR2 SVGIG (reference sequence). J gave up 7 bases and V 4 bases, and 17 bases lay outside the gene matches. This CDR3 spans 17 amino acids. In nucleotides, the CDR3 is TGTGCCTGGACCCCCACGGGAGGCGGGAGGATTGGCGGGGAGCTGTTTTTT. As protein: CAWTPTGGGRIGGELFF.